This T cell receptor (beta chain) emerged from a study of human thymus T cells. Half of the eight donors gave roughly 0.5-1 mL blood during surgery. Blood DNA came from all available leukocytes, not a fixed cell number. Method: immunoSEQ multiplex PCR; TCRdb's copy keeps in-frame clones and lacks some. The sample holds some 40,000 clones; approximately 95% are singletons and the top ten take over 0.1%. Study observations and caveats: Biased V and J segment usage appeared in thymus and peripheral blood.

Remarks on this clone: Its target is unknown.

The CDR3 consists of 15 residues. The sample taken for sequencing was blood. This clonotype was obtained from a boy in the first two years of life with a congenital heart defect but otherwise immunologically healthy. The gene calls are TRBV21-1 and TRBJ1-5; the table's D gene call, TRBD1, was not cross checked with the DNA. TRBV21-1 is a recognized pseudogene. The CDR3 reads CASSKRGQGDQPQHF. CDR3 DNA sequence: TGTGCCAGCAGCAAACGTGGACAGGGGGATCAGCCCCAGCATTTT.